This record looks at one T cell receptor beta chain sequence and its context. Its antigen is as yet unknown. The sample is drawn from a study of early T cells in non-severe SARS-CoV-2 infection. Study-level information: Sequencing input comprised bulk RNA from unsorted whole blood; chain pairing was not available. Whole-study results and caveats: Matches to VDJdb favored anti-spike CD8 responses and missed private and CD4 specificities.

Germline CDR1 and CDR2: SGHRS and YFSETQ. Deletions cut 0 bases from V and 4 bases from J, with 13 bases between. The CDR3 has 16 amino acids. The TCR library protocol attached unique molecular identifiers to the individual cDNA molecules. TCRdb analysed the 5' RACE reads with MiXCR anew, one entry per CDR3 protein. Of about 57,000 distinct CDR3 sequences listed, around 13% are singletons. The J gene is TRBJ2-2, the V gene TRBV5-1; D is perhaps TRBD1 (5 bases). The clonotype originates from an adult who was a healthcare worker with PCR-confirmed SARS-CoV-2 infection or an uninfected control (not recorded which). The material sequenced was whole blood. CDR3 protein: CASSLGGRVSTGELFF. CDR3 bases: TGCGCCAGCAGCTTGGGAGGCAGGGTTTCCACCGGGGAGCTGTTTTTT.